This T cell receptor (beta chain) was observed in a study of T cell repertoires in cytomegalovirus infection. TCRdb ran MiXCR on the reads and lists one entry per CDR3 protein. Here the sample spans roughly 340,000 distinct CDR3 sequences, about 28% being singletons. Looked up from germline, CDR1 is DFQATT and CDR2 is SNEGSKA (reference sequence). CDR3 length equals 14 residues. The ends lost 3 bases at V and 4 bases at J; junction bases unmatched: 5. This clonotype was counted a few times. As yet, its antigen is unknown. The specimen was cultured PBMCs, collected from culture after CMV antigen stimulation. The sequence was obtained from a human donor in good health (CMV status not recorded). Some clones in this sample may be carry-over from other donors' samples. V usage is TRBV20-1 and J usage is TRBJ2-3; 9 bases map to TRBD1. CDR3 residues: CSASGTGFADTQYF. As DNA, the CDR3 is TGCAGTGCTAGTGGGACAGGGTTTGCAGATACGCAGTATTTT.